This entry features one T cell receptor beta chain sequence. What it binds is unknown. V lost 7 bases to trimming and J lost 6 bases; unmatched junction nucleotides: 16. Germline CDR1 SQVTM, CDR2 ANQGSEA. The CDR3 has 17 residues. The study amplified TCR beta CDR3 regions using RNA transcripts. First-round RT-PCR with HTBI primers preceded a second-round multiplex PCR. MiXCR, applied by TCRdb to the multiplex PCR reads, yields one record per CDR3 protein. The table shows some 15,000 distinct CDR3 sequences, with about 50% occurring only once. The data were obtained in a study of Graves' ophthalmopathy and Graves' hyperthyroidism. Study-wide context: The collection of peripheral blood took place at initial diagnosis, before any treatment. The study's findings and limits: The model reached 65% to 71% sensitivity and about 72% specificity for predicting ophthalmopathy progression.

Patients were diagnosed from clinical symptoms, serum thyroxine, TRAb, thyroid ultrasound and orbital computed tomography. Out of around 10 ml of fresh peripheral blood, PBMCs were obtained. Source material: peripheral blood. The origin of this receptor is a woman aged 25-40 years with Graves' ophthalmopathy. The V gene is TRBV29-1, the J gene TRBJ2-2, with TRBD1 identical over 11 bases. The CDR3 here is CSAGQGGASGIAGELFF. In nucleotides, the CDR3 is TGCAGCGCGGGACAGGGGGGGGCTAGCGGGATTGCCGGGGAGCTGTTTTTT.